Listed below are T cell receptor beta chains from one sample, sequenced in a study of response to subunit inactivated influenza vaccine. TCRdb itself ran the RT-PCR reads through MiXCR, one entry per CDR3 protein. The sample comprises around 530,000 distinct CDR3 sequences, 12% of which are singletons, and 9.5% to 13% rests with the top ten. Sequenced here: PBMCs from blood, sampled on the day of vaccination. Source of these receptors: a man between 45 and 60 years old who received an inactivated influenza vaccine. The CDR3 runs from the conserved cysteine through the conserved F or W. Fields, in order: CDR3 length, J gene, D gene, clone size, V gene, CDR3 DNA, CDR3 protein. A D gene is named only where the DNA matches it firmly. Expanded clones are given a class, and other clones once, few, many or no size at all.

12	TRBJ2-4	.	.	TRBV10-2	TGCGCCAGCAAGGCGTCACAGGGTGGTTTGAACTTC	CASKASQGGLNF
13	TRBJ1-1	.	many	TRBV29-1	TGCAGCGTTCGACAGTTAATGAACACTGAAGCTTTCTTT	CSVRQLMNTEAFF
17	TRBJ2-2	.	few	TRBV7-9	TGTGCCAGCAGCACACCGGTCAGGGTTGCGAACACCGGGGAGCTGTTTTTT	CASSTPVRVANTGELFF
15	TRBJ2-3	TRBD2	.	TRBV10-3	TGTGCCATCAGTGAGTCTAGCGGGGGAACAGATACGCAGTATTTT	CAISESSGGTDTQYF
15	TRBJ2-3	.	few	TRBV28	TGTGCCAGCAGTGGATACACAACCGGTCGGGATACGCAGTATTTT	CASSGYTTGRDTQYF
16	TRBJ2-3	.	.	TRBV5-1	TGCGCCAGCAGCTTCAGCGGGACAGCTAGCACAGATACGCAGTATTTT	CASSFSGTASTDTQYF
14	TRBJ2-3	.	.	TRBV6-2/TRBV6-3	TGTGCCAGCAGTTACGGGGGATTCACAGATACGCAGTATTTT	CASSYGGFTDTQYF
13	TRBJ2-5	.	many	TRBV29-1	TGCAGCGTTGTCCGGGACCCGGGAGAGACCCAGTACTTC	CSVVRDPGETQYF
14	TRBJ2-3	.	.	TRBV5-1	TGCGCCAGCAGCCTCCCAAGAAGCACAGATACGCAGTATTTT	CASSLPRSTDTQYF
13	TRBJ1-4	.	many	TRBV7-2	TGTGCCAGCAACGACGGCCCTAATGAAAAACTGTTTTTT	CASNDGPNEKLFF
14	TRBJ2-3	TRBD2	.	TRBV5-8	TGTGCCAGCAGCGGGGGACTAGCGGGAGATACGCAGTATTTT	CASSGGLAGDTQYF
19	TRBJ2-1	TRBD2	.	TRBV20-1	TGCAGTGCTCCCCCCCCGGGACTAGCGGGAGGCCACCCGTACAATGAGCAGTTCTTC	CSAPPPGLAGGHPYNEQFF
14	TRBJ1-5	.	many	TRBV27	TGTGCCAGCAGTTTCCAGGGTAGCAATCAGCCCCAGCATTTT	CASSFQGSNQPQHF
15	TRBJ1-5	.	.	TRBV6-2/TRBV6-3	TGTGCCAGCAGTTACTCGATTTCCAGGGCTCAGCCCCAGCATTTT	CASSYSISRAQPQHF
15	TRBJ1-1	.	many	TRBV2	TGTGCCAGCAGTGAGGGCAGGGTAAGCCTACTAGAAGCTTTCTTT	CASSEGRVSLLEAFF
15	TRBJ2-1	TRBD2	.	TRBV5-1	TGCGCCAGCGGCCTAGCGGAGAGCTCCTACAATGAGCAGTTCTTC	CASGLAESSYNEQFF
16	TRBJ2-3	.	few	TRBV20-1	TGCAGTGCTAGAGATCCGCGCGACGCAAAGGCAGATACGCAGTATTTT	CSARDPRDAKADTQYF
15	TRBJ2-7	.	few	TRBV2	TGTGCCAGCAGTTCGAGCGGGTCTAGCTCCTACGAGCAGTACTTC	CASSSSGSSSYEQYF
12	TRBJ2-1	.	few	TRBV14	TGTGCCAGCAGCCAAGATCGGACAAAGCAGTTCTTC	CASSQDRTKQFF
13	TRBJ2-7	.	few	TRBV7-9	TGTGCCAGCAGCTTAGCCAGCCGGAACGAGCAGTACTTC	CASSLASRNEQYF
11	TRBJ2-2	.	few	TRBV6-5	TGTGCCACGTCACTAGGACGGGAGCTGTTTTTT	CATSLGRELFF
13	TRBJ2-1	.	.	TRBV6-5	TGTGCCAGCAGTTATCAGAGGAAGCATGAGCAGTTCTTC	CASSYQRKHEQFF
15	TRBJ1-2	.	.	TRBV7-9	TGTGCCAGCAGCCCGCAGACAGCTACTAACTATGGCTACACCTTC	CASSPQTATNYGYTF
16	TRBJ2-5	.	.	TRBV7-3	TGTGCCAGCAGCAAGCACAGGGTAAAGGGTCAAGAGACCCAGTACTTC	CASSKHRVKGQETQYF
13	TRBJ2-3	.	few	TRBV29-1	TGCAGCTTAAAGACAGTCCTCACAGATACGCAGTATTTT	CSLKTVLTDTQYF
17	TRBJ2-3	TRBD1	many	TRBV20-1	TGCAGTGCTAGAGAGCCCCGGACAGGGTGGAAGACAGATACGCAGTATTTT	CSAREPRTGWKTDTQYF
17	TRBJ2-3	.	.	TRBV5-1	TGCGCCAGCAGCTTGGCGGGGACCAGTAGGAGCACAGATACGCAGTATTTT	CASSLAGTSRSTDTQYF
13	TRBJ2-7	.	many	TRBV6-6	TGTGCCAGCAATACCGGGCCTTCCTACGAGCAGTACTTC	CASNTGPSYEQYF
17	TRBJ2-5	.	.	TRBV20-1	TGCAGTGCTAGAAAGTATAAGGTCGGGCGTACAGGGGAGACCCAGTACTTC	CSARKYKVGRTGETQYF
15	TRBJ1-5	TRBD1	many	TRBV18	TGTGCCAGCTCACCACCAGGGGGCTTCAATCAGCCCCAGCATTTT	CASSPPGGFNQPQHF
13	TRBJ1-2	TRBD1	.	TRBV29-1	TGCAGCGCCCGAACCGGGACAGGGAATGGCTACACCTTC	CSARTGTGNGYTF
12	TRBJ2-5	.	.	TRBV30	TGTGCCTGGAGTGAACTAGTCGGTAATCCGTACTTC	CAWSELVGNPYF
15	TRBJ2-7	TRBD2	.	TRBV20-1	TGCAGTGCTAGAGGGACTAGCGGGGGAGGTTACGAGCAGTACTTC	CSARGTSGGGYEQYF
17	TRBJ2-1	TRBD2	.	TRBV29-1	TGCAGCGTTGAAGAACTAGCGGCCCTCGGGTCCTACAATGAGCAGTTCTTC	CSVEELAALGSYNEQFF
12	TRBJ1-2	.	many	TRBV4-2	TGTGCCAGCAGCCAAGACAGCTATGGCTACACCTTC	CASSQDSYGYTF
15	TRBJ2-7	TRBD2	few	TRBV27	TGTGCCAGCAGTTTCATTGGACTAGCGGGAGACGAGCAGTACTTC	CASSFIGLAGDEQYF
13	TRBJ2-2	.	.	TRBV4-3	TGCGCCAGCAGCCAGATAAGGGGGGGGGAGCTGTTTTTT	CASSQIRGGELFF
14	TRBJ2-3	TRBD2	.	TRBV6-1	TGTGCCGGAGGGACTATCTCTTCGACAGATACGCAGTATTTT	CAGGTISSTDTQYF
16	TRBJ2-5	TRBD1	.	TRBV5-1	TGCGCCAGCAGCTTGGTTTCCGGGACAGAGCAAGAGACCCAGTACTTC	CASSLVSGTEQETQYF
18	TRBJ2-5	TRBD2	many	TRBV28	TGTGCCAGCAGTCCGAGGACTAGCGGGAGGGCCGGGGCGGAGACCCAGTACTTC	CASSPRTSGRAGAETQYF
13	TRBJ2-7	.	.	TRBV30	TGTGCCTGGAGCGCCGGGACGGTAAACGAGCAGTACTTC	CAWSAGTVNEQYF
15	TRBJ2-2	TRBD2	.	TRBV18	TGTGCCAGCTCACCACCTAGCGGGGTTACCGGGGAGCTGTTTTTT	CASSPPSGVTGELFF
14	TRBJ2-5	TRBD1	.	TRBV20-1	TGCAGTGCTGGACCGGGACAGGGGCGAGAGACCCAGTACTTC	CSAGPGQGRETQYF
12	TRBJ2-7	.	few	TRBV21-1	TGTGCCAGCAGCAAAGTCCGGTACGAGCAGTACTTC	CASSKVRYEQYF
13	TRBJ2-3	.	.	TRBV29-1	TGCAGCGTTGAAGTGGCGGGGGCGGATACGCAGTATTTT	CSVEVAGADTQYF
15	TRBJ2-1	TRBD2	few	TRBV4-2	TGTGCCAGCAGCCAAAGGCCTAGCGGGAGCTATGAGCAGTTCTTC	CASSQRPSGSYEQFF
12	TRBJ1-1	.	.	TRBV5-6	TGTGCCAGCACGCGACAGGACACTGAAGCTTTCTTT	CASTRQDTEAFF
16	TRBJ2-2	.	many	TRBV9	TGTGCCAGCAGCCCTAGGGGGGTTTTGAGCACCGGGGAGCTGTTTTTT	CASSPRGVLSTGELFF
14	TRBJ2-7	.	.	TRBV7-2	TGTGCCAGCAGCAACAGGGTTGGAATCCACGAGCAGTACTTC	CASSNRVGIHEQYF